This T cell receptor beta chain was identified in a study of blood T cell repertoires in COVID-19. Study-level background: The origin of the acute and convalescent COVID-19 samples was the United States, Italy and Spain.

The germline CDR1 and CDR2 sequences are MNHEY and SMNVEV (reference sequence). The CDR3 extends over 16 amino acids. V gave up 5 bases and J gave up 2 bases, with 19 bases separating them. The protocol was immunoSEQ multiplex PCR, while the TCRdb copy is restricted to in-frame clones and leaves out a portion. The data contain approximately 160,000 clones, approximately 80% of them singletons. Sequencing was done on a sample of peripheral blood. The source is a woman aged 80 or over with acute or convalescent COVID-19. The gene calls are TRBV27 and TRBJ2-7; the D gene is possibly TRBD1 (6 bases). CDR3 coding DNA: TGTGCCAGCAGTCAAAACTGGGACATTGGGGCCTACGAGCAGTACTTC. Its protein is CASSQNWDIGAYEQYF.